These T cell receptor beta chains were read from a single sample in a study of early stage breast cancer tumors. TCRdb's copy holds only in-frame clones and misses some; the assay was immunoSEQ multiplex PCR. The sample contains about 51,000 clones, about three quarters of which appear only once. Material: blood. These receptors all come from a person aged 40 to 49 with breast cancer. The CDR3 runs from the conserved cysteine through the conserved F or W. D genes are given only for firm matches. Rows may omit the clone size; those that give it use once, few, many or a size class.

>TRBJ2-1|TRBV30|TRBD2|.
CAWVEGQERGNEQFF
TGTGCCTGGGTCGAAGGCCAGGAGCGGGGCAATGAGCAGTTCTTC
>TRBJ2-3|TRBV7-9|TRBD2|.
CASVGLAGSNTQYF
TGTGCCAGCGTGGGACTAGCGGGAAGTAATACGCAGTATTTT
>TRBJ2-7|TRBV7-8|TRBD1|.
CASSLTLTTGAYEQYF
TGTGCCAGCAGCTTAACCCTTACCACAGGGGCTTACGAGCAGTACTTC
>TRBJ2-4|TRBV7-8|TRBD1|.
CASSINDRATVKANIQYF
TGTGCCAGCAGCATCAACGACAGGGCCACTGTAAAGGCGAACATTCAGTACTTC
>TRBJ2-1|TRBV6-4|.|few
CASSLEGSYNEQFF
TGTGCCAGCAGTTTAGAGGGCTCCTACAATGAGCAGTTCTTC
>TRBJ1-2|TRBV4-1|.|.
CASSQDYTTVRGYTF
TGCGCCAGCAGCCAAGATTACACTACCGTGCGGGGCTACACCTTC
>TRBJ1-3|TRBV11-3|.|once
CASSADTSGNTIYF
TGTGCCAGCAGCGCAGACACGTCTGGAAACACCATATATTTT
>TRBJ2-5|TRBV20-1|TRBD1|.
CSAIRGETQYF
TGCAGTGCTATCAGGGGGGAGACCCAGTACTTC
>TRBJ2-5|TRBV5-1|TRBD1|.
CASSVQTGKETQYF
TGCGCCAGCAGCGTGCAGACAGGGAAAGAGACCCAGTACTTC
>TRBJ2-7|TRBV7-9|.|.
CASSPTGYEQYF
TGTGCCAGCAGCCCGACAGGCTACGAGCAGTACTTC
>TRBJ2-2|TRBV6-5|.|few
CASSWSGLELFF
TGTGCCAGCAGTTGGTCGGGCCTGGAGCTGTTTTTT
>TRBJ2-1|TRBV10-3|.|.
CAISESLDTYNEQFF
TGTGCCATCAGTGAGTCCTTAGATACCTACAATGAGCAGTTCTTC
>TRBJ2-7|TRBV9|TRBD2|.
CASSVEGLAGGNYEQYF
TGTGCCAGCAGCGTAGAGGGACTAGCGGGAGGGAACTACGAGCAGTACTTC
>TRBJ2-7|TRBV6-6|.|.
CASRPDVGNSYEQYF
TGTGCCAGCAGGCCGGATGTGGGAAACTCCTACGAGCAGTACTTC
>TRBJ2-5|TRBV11-2|.|.
CASSLTAQETQYF
TGTGCCAGCAGCCTGACTGCCCAAGAGACCCAGTACTTC
>TRBJ1-1|TRBV11-3|.|.
CASSITYWTEPNTEAFF
TGTGCCAGCAGCATAACATACTGGACAGAGCCGAACACTGAAGCTTTCTTT
>TRBJ1-2|TRBV6-1|.|.
CATNGLMVGGYTF
TGTGCCACAAACGGTTTGATGGTAGGGGGCTACACCTTC
>TRBJ1-1|TRBV18|TRBD1|.
CASSPYRGSTEAFF
TGTGCCAGCTCACCGTACAGGGGTAGCACTGAAGCTTTCTTT
>TRBJ2-5|TRBV2|TRBD2|.
CASSEAGAGDVRETQYF
TGTGCCAGCAGTGAAGCAGGAGCGGGAGATGTTAGGGAGACCCAGTACTTC
>TRBJ2-5|TRBV30|.|.
CACPERGRETQYF
TGTGCCTGCCCTGAACGGGGGAGAGAGACCCAGTACTTC
>TRBJ1-5|TRBV15|.|few
CATSRENQPQHF
TGTGCCACCAGCAGAGAAAATCAGCCCCAGCATTTT
>TRBJ1-4|TRBV6-1|.|.
CASSTGHWNEKLFF
TGTGCCAGCAGTACGGGACATTGGAATGAAAAACTGTTTTTT
>TRBJ1-1|TRBV19|.|.
CASSLQGGVNTEAFF
TGTGCCAGTAGCTTACAGGGTGGCGTGAACACTGAAGCTTTCTTT
>TRBJ1-5|TRBV19|.|.
CASSRAGPRSNQPQHF
TGTGCCAGTAGTAGGGCTGGGCCCCGGTCCAATCAGCCCCAGCATTTT
>TRBJ2-7|TRBV4-2|.|.
CASSWWDDGTYEQYF
TGTGCCAGCAGCTGGTGGGACGATGGGACGTACGAGCAGTACTTC
>TRBJ2-2|TRBV7-6|TRBD1|.
CASSPTADRGGGELFF
TGTGCCAGCAGCCCGACCGCCGACAGGGGAGGCGGGGAGCTGTTTTTT
>TRBJ1-3|TRBV19|.|.
CASTMGFGNTIYF
TGTGCCAGTACTATGGGGTTCGGAAACACCATATATTTT
>TRBJ2-7|TRBV4-1|.|.
CASSQGRGAYEQYF
TGCGCCAGCAGCCAAGGACGCGGGGCCTACGAGCAGTACTTC
>TRBJ1-5|TRBV30|.|.
CAWSGGSGGNQPQHF
TGTGCCTGGAGTGGGGGGAGTGGCGGCAATCAGCCCCAGCATTTT
>TRBJ2-1|TRBV15|TRBD2|.
CATSSPRRTSGYNEQFF
TGTGCCACCAGCAGCCCCAGGCGGACTAGCGGTTACAATGAGCAGTTCTTC
>TRBJ1-1|TRBV19|.|.
CASSVQIIYTEAFF
TGTGCCAGTAGTGTCCAGATTATCTACACTGAAGCTTTCTTT
>TRBJ2-7|TRBV30|TRBD1|.
CASQGASVYEQYF
TGTGCCTCCCAGGGGGCTTCTGTCTACGAGCAGTACTTC
>TRBJ2-1|TRBV19|.|few
CASSPWTVVDEQFF
TGTGCCAGTAGTCCATGGACAGTGGTCGATGAGCAGTTCTTC